These T cell receptor beta chains were read from a single sample in a study of T cells in Graves' hyperthyroidism and ophthalmopathy. TCRdb reanalysed the multiplex PCR reads using MiXCR and keeps one entry per CDR3 protein. The table records more than 300,000 distinct CDR3 sequences, 15% to 20% of them present only once. Sequencing was carried out using blood. Receptor source: a woman in her 30s with Graves' hyperthyroidism that later progressed to Graves' ophthalmopathy. Each CDR3 is given with its conserved first and last residue. D genes are given only for firm matches. A row's size may be missing; if present it is once, few, many or a size class.

V gene	J gene	D gene	clone size	CDR3 protein	CDR3 DNA
TRBV11-2	TRBJ2-1	.	many	CASSPARSFNEQFF	TGTGCCAGCAGCCCAGCTCGGTCTTTCAATGAGCAGTTCTTC
TRBV20-1	TRBJ2-5	.	few	CSAAGPRETQYF	TGCAGTGCCGCCGGGCCGCGCGAGACCCAGTACTTC
TRBV6-2/TRBV6-3	TRBJ2-7	TRBD2	many	CASRTGGTGREQYF	TGTGCCAGCAGGACGGGGGGAACTGGGCGCGAGCAGTACTTC
TRBV27	TRBJ2-7	.	.	CASSLGTQQYF	TGTGCCAGCAGTCTAGGGACTCAGCAGTACTTC
TRBV2	TRBJ2-5	TRBD1	.	CAISDPPGLQGTETQYF	TGTGCCATCAGTGACCCCCCCGGTTTACAGGGGACAGAGACCCAGTACTTC
TRBV9	TRBJ2-7	.	many	CASSSWDGAYEQYF	TGTGCCAGCAGCTCATGGGACGGAGCCTACGAGCAGTACTTC
TRBV19	TRBJ2-7	.	.	CASSTLLDSLYEQYF	TGTGCCAGTAGTACGCTTCTCGACAGCCTCTACGAGCAGTACTTC
TRBV11-3	TRBJ2-7	.	.	CASSRPGHSYEQYF	TGTGCCAGCAGCCGGCCGGGACACTCCTACGAGCAGTACTTC
TRBV10-1	TRBJ2-1	TRBD1	few	CASSRDRGTQMAEQFF	TGCGCCAGCAGTAGGGACAGGGGAACCCAAATGGCCGAGCAGTTCTTC
TRBV5-1	TRBJ1-1	TRBD1	few	CASSVTGQGGTEAFF	TGCGCCAGCAGCGTGACCGGACAGGGTGGAACTGAAGCTTTCTTT
TRBV7-9	TRBJ2-3	TRBD1	many	CASSLVGQVTDTQYF	TGTGCCAGCAGCTTAGTTGGACAGGTCACAGATACGCAGTATTTT
TRBV4-2	TRBJ2-7	.	few	CASSQEPGSSYEQYF	TGTGCCAGCAGCCAAGAACCAGGGAGTTCGTACGAGCAGTACTTC
TRBV28	TRBJ1-1	.	many	CASNNWGADTEAFF	TGTGCCAGCAATAATTGGGGGGCCGACACTGAAGCTTTCTTT
TRBV24-1	TRBJ2-1	TRBD1	many	CATSDPRTGTGSYNEQFF	TGTGCCACCAGTGACCCCCGAACCGGGACAGGGTCCTACAATGAGCAGTTCTTC
TRBV10-3	TRBJ1-5	.	many	CAISEAREDQPQHF	TGTGCCATCAGTGAGGCCAGGGAGGATCAGCCCCAGCATTTT
TRBV20-1	TRBJ2-7	.	many	CSAEDERYEQYF	TGCAGTGCTGAGGACGAAAGATACGAGCAGTACTTC
TRBV18	TRBJ2-3	TRBD2	few	CASSLAVDDTQYF	TGTGCCAGCTCCCTAGCGGTTGATGATACGCAGTATTTT
TRBV7-8	TRBJ1-4	TRBD1	many	CASSPDRGLWEKLFF	TGTGCCAGCAGCCCGGACAGGGGGTTATGGGAAAAACTGTTTTTT